Only a few counts were recorded for the clone carrying this T cell receptor beta chain. Its antigen is as yet unknown. At one of its ends the junction is not consistent with the germline gene, which may arise from a read error. From roughly 0.55 ug of total RNA, TCR beta-specific cDNA was reverse-transcribed using a constant-region primer. It was through three nested multiplex PCR rounds of slightly modified ARM-PCR that TCR beta libraries arose. A C-beta reverse primer and TRBV1-TRBV30 forward primers served in each of the first two PCR rounds, at ten to eleven cycles apiece. TCRdb independently ran MiXCR on the multiplex PCR reads; one entry per CDR3 protein. The sample holds approximately 300,000 distinct CDR3 sequences; less than 75% are singletons and the top ten take approximately 9%. The sample comes from a study of tumor-infiltrating lymphocytes in primary liver carcinoma. The overall study: There were roughly 3.5 to 7.5 million productive TCRbeta reads per sample, a yield similar across tissue types.

The study, taken as a whole, reports: Lesser overlap characterized tumor-adjacent and tumor-blood pairs relative to tumor region pairs.

Researchers drew blood RNA from unsorted whole blood and extracted germline DNA as well. Chronic HBV infection was present, with no prior treatment. The CDR3 is 15 residues long. Germline values: CDR1 SGHRS, CDR2 YFSETQ. The sample comprised peripheral blood. The chain links TRBV5-1 to TRBJ2-7; 8 positions agree with TRBD1. This sequence originates from a man aged 35-49 years with primary liver carcinoma and hepatitis B virus infection. DNA of the CDR3: TGCGCCAGCAGCCCGCTGAGCAGGGGGCAAAACGAGCAATACTTC. This codes for CASSPLSRGQNEQYF.